A single sample is the source of the 8 T cell receptor beta chains below, sequenced in a study of blood T cells in healthy people across ages. The use of a sample-barcoded 5' primer and a J-beta primer mix characterized a second PCR of about 7 to 12 cycles. TCRdb reprocessed the 5' RACE reads with MiXCR, giving one entry per CDR3 protein. The profile shows about 1.6 million distinct CDR3 sequences, about 35% of them singletons. The sequencing input was blood. These receptors were obtained from a woman in her twenties or thirties in good health.

Concerning this clonotype itself: A much larger clone differs from this one at a single base, so this may be a read error. The CDR3 DNA reads TGTGCCAGCAGTATACTTAGTGTTCCAGATACGCAGTATTTT. Its protein product is CASSILSVPDTQYF. The chain links TRBV27 to TRBJ2-3; D is undetermined. V was pared by 5 bases and J by 4 bases, with 13 bases between. The CDR3 is 14 amino acids. In germline, CDR1 is MNHEY, CDR2 SMNVEV (reference sequence).

The chain links TRBV20-1 to TRBJ2-7; perhaps TRBD2 as D (5 bases). The CDR3 contains 13 residues. The germline V and J ends were trimmed by 5 bases and 6 bases, with 17 bases remaining between them. The V gene's germline CDR1 is DFQATT and CDR2 SNEGSKA (reference sequence). The CDR3 protein is CSAASQVAGEQYF. CDR3 nucleotide sequence: TGCAGTGCTGCTTCGCAGGTGGCGGGCGAGCAGTACTTC.

The chain has TRBV6-1 and TRBJ2-1; possibly TRBD2 for D (5 bases). This CDR3 is built from 17 residues. Germline lookup yields CDR1 MNHNS and CDR2 SASEGT. V gave up 1 base and J gave up 1 base, with 14 bases separating them. Written as DNA, the CDR3 is TGTGCCAGCAGTGAAGATCTGAGGGAAATGTCCTACAATGAGCAGTTCTTC. It codes for CASSEDLREMSYNEQFF.

The chain is built from TRBV24-1 and TRBJ1-5; TRBD1 agrees at 7 bases. V dropped 4 bases and J dropped 6; count of bases not matched to a gene: 5. Germline-derived CDR1 and CDR2 are KGHDR and SFDVKD. This CDR3 contains 14 residues. In DNA, the CDR3 is TGTGCCACCAGTGAGACAGGGATTACTCAGCCCCAGCATTTT. Its protein is CATSETGITQPQHF.

The rearrangement joins TRBV20-1 to TRBJ1-5; TRBD1 matches 10 bases. The CDR3 is 15 amino acids. V shed 0 bases and J 6 bases; nucleotides not matched to a gene: 5. Germline CDR1 is DFQATT and CDR2 is SNEGSKA (reference sequence). In DNA form, the CDR3 reads TGCAGTGCTAGAGAGACAGGGGGCAGTTCTCAGCCCCAGCATTTT. Protein sequence: CSARETGGSSQPQHF.

The chain couples TRBV7-6 to TRBJ2-1, with 7 bases aligning to TRBD2. CDR1 and CDR2 from the germline V gene are SGHVS and FNYEAQ. V was clipped by 3 bases and J by 0 bases; unmatched bases: 2. The CDR3 is 15 amino acids. CDR3 in DNA: TGTGCCAGCAGCTTCCTAGCGGTCTCCTACAATGAGCAGTTCTTC. Translated, it gives CASSFLAVSYNEQFF.

This clonotype was recorded a few times. The V call is TRBV6-1, the J call TRBJ2-4; TRBD1 or TRBD2 may be the D gene (7 bases each). The J call is in doubt because the DNA end fits TRBJ2-7 better. The CDR3 runs 14 residues. Germline assignment: CDR1 MNHNS and CDR2 SASEGT. The CDR3 region is CASSWDQGGYEQYF. The CDR3 coding sequence is TGTGCCAGCAGCTGGGACCAGGGGGGGTACGAGCAGTACTTC.

CDR3 DNA: TGTGCCAGCTGTTCCGACACAGATACGCAGTATTTT. As protein: CASCSDTDTQYF. This chain connects TRBV5-5 to TRBJ2-3; the D is unclear. The V end was cut by 7 bases, the J end by 2 bases, with 8 bases between. Germline V gene data show CDR1 as SGHKS and CDR2 as YYEKEE (reference sequence). The CDR3 extends over 12 amino acids.